This TCR beta chain was sequenced during a study of T cell responses to AZD1222 COVID-19 vaccine. Study conclusions and caveats: Baseline antibody screening turned up just a handful of seropositive AZD1222 recipients. Spike-wide coverage was observed for vaccine-associated CD4 TCRs, with dominant responses at 160-218 and 743-854. Sampled repertoires all dated from after the peak T cell response.

Generated by immunoSEQ multiplex PCR, the TCRdb table keeps only in-frame clones and is missing some. The table includes under 140,000 clones, nearly 90% detected once. With regard to this clone: Antigen: not known.

The input for sequencing was peripheral blood, taken on day 0 of AZD1222 vaccination. This receptor was identified in an adult in good health.

The CDR3 loop is CASSLPGPRTGELFF. The CDR3 region has the DNA TGCGCCAGCAGCTTGCCCGGACCCCGGACCGGGGAGCTGTTTTTT. V is TRBV5-1 and J is TRBJ2-2; D is unresolved. Germline assignment: CDR1 SGHRS and CDR2 YFSETQ. The CDR3 extends over 15 amino acids. Trimming removed 1 base from V and 5 bases from J, with 12 bases in between.